This entry lists 20 T cell receptor beta chains sequenced from one sample in a study of blood T cell repertoires in COVID-19. TCRdb's table, derived via immunoSEQ multiplex PCR, lists solely in-frame clones and lacks some. The repertoire has about 160,000 clones, over 75% of them found once; the top ten carry less than 8.5%. Input material: PBMCs or T cells enriched from blood (not recorded which). All receptors derive from a woman aged 45-65 years who had recovered from COVID-19.

The rearrangement joins TRBV5-5 to TRBJ1-2; 10 positions match TRBD1. This CDR3 contains 13 residues. The germline CDR1 and CDR2 sequences are SGHKS and YYEKEE (reference sequence). Trimming cost V 1 base and J 8 bases; bases outside gene matches: 2. CDR3 DNA: TGTGCCAGCAGCTTGCCGGGACAGGGGGGCTACACCTTC. This gives the protein CASSLPGQGGYTF. Using reference TRBV5-5 and TRBJ1-2 for the parts outside the CDR3, the full variable domain is DAGVTQSPTHLIKTRGQQVTLRCSPISGHKSVSWYQQVLGQGPQFIFQYYEKEERGRGNFPDRFSARQFPNYSSELNVNALLLGDSALYLCASSLPGQGGYTFGSGTRLTVV.

The V and J genes are TRBV18 and TRBJ1-4; D is undetermined. Per the germline V gene, CDR1 is KGHSH and CDR2 is LQKENI. This CDR3 has 14 residues. V shed 2 bases and J shed 7 bases, with 11 bases lying between them. The chain's CDR3 is CASSPKGEGEKLFF. The CDR3 DNA reads as TGTGCCAGCTCACCAAAGGGAGAGGGTGAAAAACTGTTTTTT.

This chain uses TRBV7-2 with TRBJ1-2; 8 bases agree with TRBD1. This CDR3 spans 15 amino acids. The ends lost 1 base at V and 2 bases at J; junction bases unmatched: 3. Germline CDR1 reads SGHTA; CDR2 reads FQGNSA. In DNA, the CDR3 is TGTGCCAGCAGCTTAGTACAGGGGGGAAACTATGGCTACACCTTC. This sequence encodes CASSLVQGGNYGYTF.

The chain is built from TRBV5-6 and TRBJ2-1, with TRBD2 matching 9 bases. Germline V gene data show CDR1 as SGHDT and CDR2 as YYEEEE. Germline trimming cut 0 bases from V and 6 bases from J; bases unmatched to any gene: 4. The CDR3 has 15 residues. The CDR3 loop is CASSLAGLAGNEQFF. The CDR3 DNA follows: TGTGCCAGCAGCTTGGCGGGACTAGCTGGCAATGAGCAGTTCTTC.

The chain has TRBV27 and TRBJ2-3, with 8 bases that match TRBD1. This CDR3 comprises 16 residues. The germline V gene has CDR1 MNHEY and CDR2 SMNVEV (reference sequence). V was clipped by 4 bases and J by 0 bases; unmatched bases: 6. The CDR3 region is CASSWGQEVSTDTQYF. CDR3 in DNA: TGTGCCAGCAGTTGGGGACAGGAAGTTAGCACAGATACGCAGTATTTT.

There are a few counts of this clone. The same CDR3 arises from other DNA sequences in this sample as well. The J gene is TRBJ1-4, the V gene TRBV6-5, with D hard to call. This CDR3 is built from 14 residues. Looked up from germline, CDR1 is MNHEY and CDR2 is SVGAGI. V was shortened by 0 bases and J by 7 bases, with 9 bases between the two germline ends. The CDR3 sequence: CASSYSGGGEKLFF. Here the CDR3 DNA reads TGTGCCAGCAGTTACTCGGGAGGTGGTGAAAAACTGTTTTTT.

The chain joins TRBV5-5 to TRBJ1-1, with D tentatively TRBD1 (5 bases). V gave up 3 bases and J gave up 0 bases, with 12 bases separating them. The CDR3 contains 15 residues. The germline V gene has CDR1 SGHKS and CDR2 YYEKEE (reference sequence). The CDR3 is CASSWGGNLNTEAFF. CDR3 sequence (DNA): TGTGCCAGCAGCTGGGGGGGTAACTTGAACACTGAAGCTTTCTTT.

The chain employs TRBV21-1 and TRBJ2-1; the table's D call of TRBD1 was not tested on the DNA. TRBV21-1 has pseudogene status. The CDR3 covers 13 residues. The CDR3, as DNA: TGTGCCAGCAGAAAAGACAGGGAAAATGAGCAGTTCTTC. Residues: CASRKDRENEQFF.

The rearrangement joins TRBV6-5 to TRBJ1-2; D uncertain. Germline CDR1 reads MNHEY; CDR2 reads SVGAGI. Trimming shortened V by 8 bases and J by 4 bases, and 14 bases separated the two germline ends. The CDR3 loop spans 13 amino acids. CDR3 sequence: CASVRNSFYGYTF. The CDR3, as DNA: TGTGCCAGCGTTAGAAACAGCTTCTATGGCTACACCTTC.

This sequence joins TRBV2 and TRBJ2-1, with TRBD1 matching 9 bases. Germline V gene sequence: CDR1 SNHLY, CDR2 FYNNEI. V shed 3 bases, J shed 3 bases, and the junction held 6 bases outside the gene matches. This CDR3 spans 16 amino acids. This CDR3 reads CASSDPDRGFYNEQFF. CDR3 nucleotide sequence: TGTGCCAGCAGTGACCCCGACAGGGGGTTCTACAATGAGCAGTTCTTC.

The chain uses TRBV12-3 or TRBV12-4 and TRBJ1-2, with unresolved D. There are 12 residues in the CDR3. V gave up 6 bases and J gave up 8 bases, with 13 bases separating them. CDR3: CASSPSGGGYTF. The DNA of the CDR3 is TGTGCCAGCAGCCCTTCAGGTGGCGGCTACACCTTC.

This clone was detected only a few times. This chain connects TRBV7-9 to TRBJ1-6; D is unresolved. This CDR3 spans 10 amino acids. Between the trimmed V and J ends, which lost 5 bases and 10 bases, there was a span of 3 bases. Germline V gene lookup returns CDR1 SEHNR and CDR2 FQNEAQ (reference sequence). The CDR3 loop reads CASSPSPLHF. The CDR3 DNA is TGTGCCAGCAGCCCGTCACCCCTCCACTTT.

The chain recombines TRBV6-5 with TRBJ1-3, with unresolved D. This CDR3 is 11 amino acids long. CDR1 MNHEY and CDR2 SVGAGI come from the germline V gene. Between the trimmed V and J ends, which lost 6 bases and 3 bases, there was a span of 3 bases. The CDR3 DNA follows: TGTGCCAGCAGCCGTGGAAACACCATATATTTT. Translated: CASSRGNTIYF.

The chain has TRBV6-2 or TRBV6-3 and TRBJ2-1; a weak D match, TRBD2 (5 bases). V shed 6 bases and J shed 0 bases, with 15 bases lying between them. The CDR3 is 16 residues long. CDR1 MNHEY and CDR2 SVGEGT come from the germline V gene. This CDR3 reads CASSSRLAGSYNEQFF. In DNA form, the CDR3 reads TGTGCCAGCAGCTCTCGACTGGCGGGCTCCTACAATGAGCAGTTCTTC.

The chain is built from TRBV29-1 and TRBJ1-1; TRBD1 agrees at 8 bases. Looked up from germline, CDR1 is SQVTM and CDR2 is ANQGSEA. The length of the CDR3 is 13 residues. With 7 bases clipped from V and 1 base from J, the junction kept 5 bases outside the gene matches. The CDR3 nucleotides read TGCAGCGGCTCCGGGACAGGGAACACTGAAGCTTTCTTT. Translated: CSGSGTGNTEAFF.

The gene calls are TRBV6-5 and TRBJ1-1; TRBD1 agrees at 7 bases. The germline gives CDR1 MNHEY, CDR2 SVGAGI. J lost 4 bases, V lost 5 bases, and 10 bases had no gene match. The CDR3 totals 15 residues. The CDR3 reads CASSLSGTVITEAFF. The CDR3 bases are TGTGCCAGCAGTCTATCCGGGACAGTAATCACTGAAGCTTTCTTT.

V is TRBV30 and J is TRBJ1-2; 7 nucleotides agree with TRBD1. The CDR3 sequence is 12 residues long. The ends lost 4 bases at V and 13 bases at J; junction bases unmatched: 12. Looked up from germline, CDR1 is GTSNPN and CDR2 is SVGIG (reference sequence). Here the CDR3 DNA reads TGTGCCTGGATACTTACAGGGGCCGCCTCCACCTTC. Its translation: CAWILTGAASTF.

This chain joins TRBV11-2 and TRBJ2-1; tentative D call: TRBD2 (5 bases). This CDR3 is built from 13 residues. The V gene's germline CDR1 is SGHAT and CDR2 FQNNGV. V lost 5 bases and J 4 bases, leaving 9 bases between the germline ends. CDR3 region: CASSPGLYNEQFF. In DNA form, the CDR3 reads TGTGCCAGCAGCCCCGGACTTTACAATGAGCAGTTCTTC.

This clone was observed a single time. This chain uses TRBV11-2 with TRBJ2-1; 10 bases match TRBD1. Per germline, CDR1 SGHAT and CDR2 FQNNGV. The CDR3 loop spans 16 amino acids. V dropped 4 bases and J dropped 7; count of bases not matched to a gene: 10. The CDR3, as DNA: TGTGCCAGCAGCTCCCGGACAGGGGGAGTGGGAAATGAGCAGTTCTTC. Translated: CASSSRTGGVGNEQFF.

This clone occurred once. The chain links TRBV5-4 to TRBJ1-1; D unresolved. The CDR3 covers 16 residues. The germline V gene has CDR1 SGHNT and CDR2 YYREEE (reference sequence). Trimming took 4 bases from V and 4 from J, leaving 20 bases between them. This CDR3 reads CASSPRPRGGSTEAFF. The CDR3 nucleotides read TGTGCCAGCAGCCCGAGGCCTCGGGGAGGGAGCACTGAAGCTTTCTTT.